This paragraph reports one T cell receptor beta chain. The target antigen is unknown. This sample is part of a study of cytomegalovirus exposure and HLA in healthy donors. Findings and limits, study-wide: Per a later analysis, about 15,000 TCR beta sequences showed association with HLA alleles at 0.05 false discovery rate. Later on, an analysis showed TCR association rates differing by HLA locus, with DRB1 the most and HLA-C the fewest. In an earlier analysis, about 87% or about 30%: the productive usage of most TCR beta V segments.

Trimming took 3 bases from V and 1 from J, leaving 16 bases between them. Germline CDR1 is SGHRS and CDR2 is YFSETQ. This CDR3 comprises 16 residues. The study ran its PCR with 60 Vbeta and 13 Jbeta primers. Clones were sequenced by immunoSEQ multiplex PCR, and TCRdb holds only the in-frame ones, with some missing. The sample carries fewer than 200,000 clones, roughly 80% recorded once. The TCR comes from a man aged 30 to 39 in good health and CMV-seronegative. The rearrangement joins TRBV5-1 to TRBJ2-5; possibly TRBD1 for D (6 bases). Sequencing was done on a sample of PBMCs. The CDR3 here is CASSSLQGQFQETQYF. The CDR3 DNA follows: TGCGCCAGCAGCTCACTACAGGGCCAGTTCCAAGAGACCCAGTACTTC.